The 8 T cell receptor beta chains listed next were all sequenced from one sample in a study of monozygotic twins with inflammatory bowel disease. TCRdb reprocessed the 5' RACE reads, keeping one entry per CDR3 protein, no DNA. The sample data list approximately 390,000 distinct CDR3 sequences. The sample consisted of blood. The source of these receptors is a human donor with ulcerative colitis or Crohn's disease, or a healthy co-twin of an affected twin (not recorded which).

The V call is TRBV24-1, the J call TRBJ2-4; the D call from TCRdb, TRBD1, cannot be confirmed without DNA. The germline V gene encodes CDR1 KGHDR and CDR2 SFDVKD. The CDR3 contains 15 residues. CDR3 loop: CATSDSIQGTNIQYF.

V and J are TRBV20-1 and TRBJ2-1; TCRdb gives TRBD2 as the D gene, but with no DNA this cannot be confirmed. Germline assignment: CDR1 DFQATT and CDR2 SNEGSKA (reference sequence). The CDR3 consists of 12 residues. This CDR3 reads CRGLAGGNEQFF.

The chain employs TRBV7-2 and TRBJ2-7. Germline V gives CDR1 SGHTA, CDR2 FQGNSA. CDR3 length: 13 residues. The CDR3: CASRNTLVYEQYF.

This sequence joins TRBV3-1 and TRBJ2-2. Per germline, CDR1 LGHDT and CDR2 YNNKEL (reference sequence). CDR3 length equals 13 residues. Here the CDR3 reads CASSQDLTGELFF. Variable domain in full (rest from reference TRBV3-1 and TRBJ2-2): DTAVSQTPKYLVTQMGNDKSIKCEQNLGHDTMYWYKQDSKKFLKIMFSYNNKELIINETVPNRFSPKSPDKAHLNLHINSLELGDSAVYFCASSQDLTGELFFGEGSRLTVL.

V gene TRBV10-3 combines with J gene TRBJ1-2. This CDR3 comprises 15 residues. Germline CDR1 ENHRY, CDR2 SYGVKD. CDR3 protein: CAISESGQGLYGYTF.

The V and J genes are TRBV9 and TRBJ2-1; without DNA, the TCRdb call of TRBD1 cannot be checked. Per the germline V gene, CDR1 is SGDLS and CDR2 is YYNGEE. The CDR3 spans 13 residues. The CDR3: CASSVVGVGEQFF.

The chain has TRBV29-1 and TRBJ2-2; as DNA is missing, the TRBD1 call by TCRdb cannot be tested. Looked up from germline, CDR1 is SQVTM and CDR2 is ANQGSEA. The length of the CDR3 is 14 residues. CDR3 loop: CSVEVHRGTGELFF.

The chain has TRBV13 and TRBJ1-4; TCRdb designates TRBD1, a call that cannot be tested without DNA. Germline V gives CDR1 PRHDT, CDR2 FYEKMQ (reference sequence). This CDR3 contains 14 residues. The CDR3 sequence is CASSRDRRKGKLFF.